Listed below are T cell receptor beta chains from one sample, sequenced in a study of blood T cell repertoires in COVID-19. Only in-frame clones appear in the TCRdb table, and some are missing; sequencing was by immunoSEQ multiplex PCR. The sample has some 130,000 clones, approximately 89% seen once. The source material was peripheral blood. The origin of the receptors is a woman in her fifties or sixties with acute or convalescent COVID-19. Both conserved end residues are part of each CDR3. D genes are given only for firm matches. Clone size is not always given. Where it is, it says once, few, many or a class for expanded clones.

>TRBV10-1|-|TRBJ2-3|13|TRBD2
CASRGSGMDTQYF
TGCGCCAGCCGAGGGAGCGGGATGGATACGCAGTATTTT
>TRBV10-3|-|TRBJ1-2|14|TRBD1
CAISPTGDFYGYTF
TGTGCCATCAGTCCCACAGGGGACTTCTATGGCTACACCTTC
>TRBV9|-|TRBJ1-1|13|TRBD1
CATSTGVETEAFF
TGTGCCACCTCAACAGGGGTTGAGACTGAAGCTTTCTTT
>TRBV19|few|TRBJ1-2|14|-
CASSILQGYNGYTF
TGTGCCAGTAGTATTTTGCAGGGGTATAATGGCTACACCTTC
>TRBV28|few|TRBJ1-5|14|-
CASSPHRTGGPQHF
TGTGCCAGCAGTCCGCATCGAACCGGTGGGCCCCAGCATTTT
>TRBV24-1|-|TRBJ1-5|15|-
CATSDPTPSNQPQHF
TGTGCCACCAGTGATCCGACACCAAGCAATCAGCCCCAGCATTTT
>TRBV27|-|TRBJ2-1|15|-
CASSLLQGPYNEQFF
TGTGCCAGCAGTTTATTGCAGGGTCCCTACAATGAGCAGTTCTTC
>TRBV10-1|-|TRBJ1-1|13|-
CASSDAVNTEAFF
TGCGCCAGCAGTGATGCGGTGAACACTGAAGCTTTCTTT
>TRBV29-1|once|TRBJ1-2|11|-
CSVDGAYGYTF
TGCAGCGTTGATGGGGCATATGGCTACACCTTC
>TRBV28|-|TRBJ1-2|14|-
CASSWGQKNYGYTF
TGTGCCAGCAGTTGGGGACAAAAAAACTATGGCTACACCTTC
>TRBV29-1|-|TRBJ2-2|17|TRBD2
CSVAGLAGGTSPGELFF
TGCAGCGTTGCTGGACTAGCGGGAGGGACCTCCCCCGGGGAGCTGTTTTTT
>TRBV19|-|TRBJ1-4|14|TRBD1
CASRTTGDQEKLFF
TGTGCCAGTAGAACGACAGGGGATCAGGAAAAACTGTTTTTT
>TRBV4-2|-|TRBJ2-3|14|TRBD2
CASSQFERGDTQYF
TGTGCCAGCAGCCAGTTTGAGCGGGGAGATACGCAGTATTTT
>TRBV9|-|TRBJ1-4|15|-
CASSVAGRAGEKLFF
TGTGCCAGCAGCGTAGCTGGCAGGGCGGGGGAAAAACTGTTTTTT
>TRBV28|-|TRBJ2-7|15|TRBD1
CASGYRGSATYEQYF
TGTGCCAGCGGGTACAGGGGGTCGGCAACCTACGAGCAGTACTTC
>TRBV2|few|TRBJ2-3|15|TRBD2
CASRYSGQGTDTQYF
TGTGCCAGCAGATATAGCGGGCAGGGCACAGATACGCAGTATTTT